The subject of this entry is one T cell receptor beta chain. The antigen is not known. The entry originates in a study of T cell responses to AZD1222 COVID-19 vaccine. General study points: Seropositive at baseline were only a handful of AZD1222 recipients. Donors in the cohort were predominantly white British and more often female, and clonal diversity was possibly underestimated.

Clones were read by immunoSEQ multiplex PCR, and TCRdb kept only the in-frame ones, dropping some. This sample yields roughly 150,000 clones, of which 80% to 90% are seen a single time; 3% to 4.5% belongs to the top ten. The CDR3 is made up of 12 amino acids. Trimming took 4 bases from V and 4 from J, leaving 6 bases between them. Per the germline V gene, CDR1 is WNHNN and CDR2 is SYGVQD (reference sequence). This TCR derives from an adult in good health. The chain recombines TRBV10-1 with TRBJ2-3, with a possible D match to TRBD2 (5 bases). The starting material was peripheral blood, obtained on day 0 of AZD1222 vaccination. CDR3 DNA: TGCGCCAGCAGTGTCGGGGCAGATACGCAGTATTTT. As protein: CASSVGADTQYF.